The 19 T cell receptor beta chains below all came from one sample that was sequenced in a study of CXCR3-negative and CXCR3-positive naive CD8 T cells. It was by 5' RACE with UMI labels that the TRB cDNA libraries were prepared. TCRdb re-called the 5' RACE reads, yielding one record per CDR3 amino acid sequence without DNA. The sample table includes 50,000 to 65,000 distinct CDR3 sequences. Sequences were obtained from memory CD8+ T cells from blood. The receptors here all came from a human donor in good health. Some clones in this sample may be carry-over from other donors' samples.

V usage is TRBV11-3 and J usage is TRBJ2-7; without DNA, the TCRdb call of TRBD1 cannot be checked. This CDR3 has 11 residues. The germline gives CDR1 SGHNT, CDR2 YENEEA. CDR3 in amino acids: CATQGVNEQYF.

The gene calls are TRBV7-9 and TRBJ2-7; with no DNA, the TCRdb D assignment of TRBD2 cannot be verified. The germline CDR1 and CDR2 sequences are SEHNR and FQNEAQ (reference sequence). This CDR3 is 16 amino acids long. CDR3 region: CASSLASGGSSYEQYF.

By frequency, this clonotype registers medium-sized. The rearrangement uses TRBV14 and TRBJ2-2; TCRdb reports TRBD1, a call that lacks DNA to check it against. The CDR3 is 16 residues long. Germline CDR1 is SGHDN and CDR2 is FVKESK. The CDR3 reads CASSQEDRGLVGELFF.

The chain is built from TRBV7-8 and TRBJ2-3; with no DNA, the TCRdb D assignment of TRBD2 cannot be verified. CDR1 and CDR2 (germline): SGHVS, FQNEAQ. The length of the CDR3 is 20 residues. The CDR3 loop is CASSTLPGLAGDTSTDTQYF. The full variable domain, in which reference TRBV7-8 and TRBJ2-3 provide the parts outside the CDR3, is GAGVSQSPRYKVAKRGQDVALRCDPISGHVSLFWYQQALGQGPEFLTYFQNEAQLDKSGLPSDRFFAERPEGSVSTLKIQRTQQEDSAVYLCASSTLPGLAGDTSTDTQYFGPGTRLTVL.

This chain uses TRBV20-1 with TRBJ2-5. CDR3 length: 13 residues. Germline CDR1 and CDR2: DFQATT and SNEGSKA (reference sequence). CDR3 amino acids: CSARADYQETQYF.

The rearrangement joins TRBV28 to TRBJ2-3; TCRdb calls TRBD1, which cannot be checked without DNA. This CDR3 has 17 amino acids. Germline V gives CDR1 MDHEN, CDR2 SYDVKM. This chain's CDR3 is CASSSRAGVGIPDTQYF.

The chain employs TRBV7-9 and TRBJ2-5. The CDR3 is 13 amino acids. Germline CDR1 is SEHNR and CDR2 is FQNEAQ (reference sequence). CDR3 loop: CASSGSGEETQYF. Variable domain in full (rest from reference TRBV7-9 and TRBJ2-5): DTGVSQNPRHKITKRGQNVTFRCDPISEHNRLYWYRQTLGQGPEFLTYFQNEAQLEKSRLLSDRFSAERPKGSFSTLEIQRTEQGDSAMYLCASSGSGEETQYFGPGTRLLVL.

This chain connects TRBV4-3 to TRBJ2-2. Germline CDR1 is LGHNA and CDR2 is YSLEER. CDR3 size: 13 residues. The CDR3: CASSQADTGELFF.

The chain uses TRBV14 and TRBJ2-3. The CDR3 sequence is 13 residues long. Germline assignment: CDR1 SGHDN and CDR2 FVKESK. This chain's CDR3 is CASSQLGADTQYF.

The chain links TRBV7-9 to TRBJ1-1; TCRdb designates TRBD1, a call that cannot be tested without DNA. Germline V gene data show CDR1 as SEHNR and CDR2 as FQNEAQ (reference sequence). CDR3 size: 14 residues. The CDR3 is CASSWGGDRDEAFF. The entire variable domain, with the rest obtained from reference TRBV7-9 and TRBJ1-1, is as follows: DTGVSQNPRHKITKRGQNVTFRCDPISEHNRLYWYRQTLGQGPEFLTYFQNEAQLEKSRLLSDRFSAERPKGSFSTLEIQRTEQGDSAMYLCASSWGGDRDEAFFGQGTRLTVV.

The chain has TRBV20-1 and TRBJ1-1; TCRdb picks TRBD1, but there is no DNA to check that call. The CDR3 consists of 15 residues. The germline gives CDR1 DFQATT, CDR2 SNEGSKA (reference sequence). This CDR3 reads CSARGDRGHHTEAFF.

CDR3 residues: CASSLAVGRGGYQETEAFF. The J gene is TRBJ1-1, the V gene TRBV5-1; lacking DNA, the TRBD1 call made by TCRdb goes unchecked. The CDR3 extends over 19 amino acids. CDR1 is SGHRS and CDR2 is YFSETQ in the germline V gene.

This chain connects TRBV7-7 to TRBJ2-5; the D call from TCRdb, TRBD1, cannot be confirmed without DNA. The CDR3 consists of 18 residues. CDR1 and CDR2 from the germline V gene are SSHAT and FNYEAQ (reference sequence). The CDR3 region is CASSWGPQVAKYQETQYF.

The rearrangement links TRBV12-3 or TRBV12-4 to TRBJ2-5; TCRdb picks TRBD2, but there is no DNA to check that call. The CDR3 length is 15 residues. The chain's CDR3 is CASSLTSGDKRDQYF.

V is TRBV10-3 and J is TRBJ2-7; without DNA, the TCRdb call of TRBD1 cannot be checked. The germline V gene encodes CDR1 ENHRY and CDR2 SYGVKD. CDR3 length: 14 amino acids. CDR3 in amino acids: CAISDQAQRGEQYF.

The chain recombines TRBV30 with TRBJ2-1; TCRdb gives TRBD2 as the D gene, but with no DNA this cannot be confirmed. Per the germline V gene, CDR1 is GTSNPN and CDR2 is SVGIG (reference sequence). CDR3 length: 13 residues. CDR3 amino acids: CAWSVGGASPPWF.

The chain joins TRBV7-8 to TRBJ1-5; TCRdb's D call, TRBD1, is unchecked because there is no DNA. Germline loops: CDR1 SGHVS, CDR2 FQNEAQ. The CDR3 runs to 16 residues. CDR3: CASRLGGTYSNQPQHF.

This chain uses TRBV15 with TRBJ2-7; TCRdb selects TRBD1, and the lack of DNA leaves this call unchecked. This CDR3 has 17 amino acids. CDR1 and CDR2 from the germline V gene are LNHNV and YYDKDF (reference sequence). CDR3 residues: CATSRPSNPPGQIEQYF.

The chain employs TRBV6-5 and TRBJ1-1; TCRdb lists TRBD1, though no DNA is available to test this call. The CDR3 totals 15 residues. The germline V gene has CDR1 MNHEY and CDR2 SVGAGI. CDR3 loop: CASSRTLDPGWEAFF.